This T cell receptor beta chain appears in the sequencing data of a study of control samples from healthy donors and cancer patients. J was trimmed by 0 bases and V by 2 bases; bases with no gene match: 0. Germline V gives CDR1 MNHNS, CDR2 SASEGT. This CDR3 contains 15 residues. Clones were sequenced by immunoSEQ multiplex PCR, and TCRdb holds only the in-frame ones, with some missing. The sample has some 82,000 clones; around 87% are singletons. Sequenced: blood. The chain employs TRBV6-1 and TRBJ2-2, with 7 bases matching TRBD2. This TCR came from a man between 50 and 59 years old in good health. CDR3 nucleotides: TGTGCCAGCAGTGAAAGCGGGACGAACACCGGGGAGCTGTTTTTT. Protein: CASSESGTNTGELFF.